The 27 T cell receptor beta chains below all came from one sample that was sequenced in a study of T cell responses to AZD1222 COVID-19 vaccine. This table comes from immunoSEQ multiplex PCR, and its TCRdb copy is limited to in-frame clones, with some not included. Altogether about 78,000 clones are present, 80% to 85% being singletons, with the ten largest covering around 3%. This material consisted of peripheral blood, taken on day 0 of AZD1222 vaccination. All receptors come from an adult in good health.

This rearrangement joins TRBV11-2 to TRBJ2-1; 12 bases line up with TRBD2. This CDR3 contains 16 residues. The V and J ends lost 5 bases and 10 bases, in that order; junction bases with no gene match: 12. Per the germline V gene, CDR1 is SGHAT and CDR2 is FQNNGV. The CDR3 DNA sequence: TGTGCCAGCAGCCCCTCCTCTAGCGGGGGGGCATACGAGCAGTTCTTC. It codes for CASSPSSSGGAYEQFF.

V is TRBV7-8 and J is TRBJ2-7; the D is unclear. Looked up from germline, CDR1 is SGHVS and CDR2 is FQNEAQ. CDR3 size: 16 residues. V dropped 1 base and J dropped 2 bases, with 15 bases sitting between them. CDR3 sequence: CASSLESRNVPYEQYF. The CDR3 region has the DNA TGTGCCAGCAGCTTAGAGTCCCGCAACGTCCCCTACGAGCAGTACTTC. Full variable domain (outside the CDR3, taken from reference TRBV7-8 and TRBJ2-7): GAGVSQSPRYKVAKRGQDVALRCDPISGHVSLFWYQQALGQGPEFLTYFQNEAQLDKSGLPSDRFFAERPEGSVSTLKIQRTQQEDSAVYLCASSLESRNVPYEQYFGPGTRLTVT.

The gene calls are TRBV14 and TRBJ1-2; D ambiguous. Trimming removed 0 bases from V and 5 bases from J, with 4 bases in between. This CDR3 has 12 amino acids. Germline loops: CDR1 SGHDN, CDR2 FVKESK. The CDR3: CASSQDRYGYTF. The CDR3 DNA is TGTGCCAGCAGCCAAGACAGATATGGCTACACCTTC.

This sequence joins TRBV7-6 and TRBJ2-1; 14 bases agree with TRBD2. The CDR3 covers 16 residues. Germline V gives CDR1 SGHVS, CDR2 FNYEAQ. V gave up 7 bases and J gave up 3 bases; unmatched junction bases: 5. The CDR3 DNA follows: TGTGCCAGCACCGCGGGACTAGCGGGAGTCTACAATGAGCAGTTCTTC. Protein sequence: CASTAGLAGVYNEQFF.

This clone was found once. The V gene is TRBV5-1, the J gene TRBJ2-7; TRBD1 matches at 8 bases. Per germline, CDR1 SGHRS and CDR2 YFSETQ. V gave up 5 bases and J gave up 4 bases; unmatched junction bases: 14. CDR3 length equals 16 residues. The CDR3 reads CASSPNVGQGAYEQYF. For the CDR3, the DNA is TGCGCCAGCAGTCCCAATGTCGGGCAGGGGGCTTACGAGCAGTACTTC.

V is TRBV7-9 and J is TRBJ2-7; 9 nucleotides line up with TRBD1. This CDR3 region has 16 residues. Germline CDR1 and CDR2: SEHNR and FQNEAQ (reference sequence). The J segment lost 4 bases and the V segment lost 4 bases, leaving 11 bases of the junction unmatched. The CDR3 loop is CASSSYAGQGKYEQYF. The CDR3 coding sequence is TGTGCCAGCAGCTCCTACGCAGGACAGGGGAAGTACGAGCAGTACTTC. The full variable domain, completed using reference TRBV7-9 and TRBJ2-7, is DTGVSQNPRHKITKRGQNVTFRCDPISEHNRLYWYRQTLGQGPEFLTYFQNEAQLEKSRLLSDRFSAERPKGSFSTLEIQRTEQGDSAMYLCASSSYAGQGKYEQYFGPGTRLTVT.

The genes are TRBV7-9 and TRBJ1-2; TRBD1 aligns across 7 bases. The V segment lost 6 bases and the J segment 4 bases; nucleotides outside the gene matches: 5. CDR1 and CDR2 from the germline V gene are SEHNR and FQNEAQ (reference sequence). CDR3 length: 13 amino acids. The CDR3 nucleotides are TGTGCCAGCAGTGCGACAGGGTTCTATGGCTACACCTTC. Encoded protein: CASSATGFYGYTF.

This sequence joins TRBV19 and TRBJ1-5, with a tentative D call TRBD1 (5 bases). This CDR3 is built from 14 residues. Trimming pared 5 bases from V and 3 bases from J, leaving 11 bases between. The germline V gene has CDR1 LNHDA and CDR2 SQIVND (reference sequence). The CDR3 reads CASSQVRDNQPQHF. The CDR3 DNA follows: TGTGCCAGTAGTCAGGTCAGGGACAATCAGCCCCAGCATTTT.

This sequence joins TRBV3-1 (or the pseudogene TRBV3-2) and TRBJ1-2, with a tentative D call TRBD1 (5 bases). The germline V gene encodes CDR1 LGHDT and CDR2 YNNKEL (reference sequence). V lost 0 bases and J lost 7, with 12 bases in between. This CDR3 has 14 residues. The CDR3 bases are TGTGCCAGCAGCCAAGATTCGGCAGGGAGTGGCTACACCTTC. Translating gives CASSQDSAGSGYTF.

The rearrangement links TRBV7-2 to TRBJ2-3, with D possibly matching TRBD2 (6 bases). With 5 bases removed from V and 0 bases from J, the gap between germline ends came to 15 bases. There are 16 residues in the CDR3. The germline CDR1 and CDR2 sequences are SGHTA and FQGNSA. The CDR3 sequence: CASSLGTGYSTDTQYF. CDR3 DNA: TGTGCCAGCAGCCTGGGGACTGGCTATAGCACAGATACGCAGTATTTT.

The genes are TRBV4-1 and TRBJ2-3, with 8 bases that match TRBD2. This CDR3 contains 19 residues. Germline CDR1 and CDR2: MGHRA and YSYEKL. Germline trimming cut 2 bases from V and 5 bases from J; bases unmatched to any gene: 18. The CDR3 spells CASSQQQPRSGGAGDTQYF. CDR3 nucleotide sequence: TGCGCCAGCAGCCAACAACAGCCACGGTCGGGGGGGGCAGGAGATACGCAGTATTTT.

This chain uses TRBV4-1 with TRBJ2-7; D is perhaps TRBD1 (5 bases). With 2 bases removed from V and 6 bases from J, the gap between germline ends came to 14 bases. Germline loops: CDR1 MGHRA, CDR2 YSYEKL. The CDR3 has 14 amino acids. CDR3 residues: CASSQWDGAGEQYF. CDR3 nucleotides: TGCGCCAGCAGCCAATGGGATGGGGCAGGCGAGCAGTACTTC.

CDR3 DNA: TGTGCCACCAGTGCCGGGACTAGCGGGAGCAATGAGCAGTTCTTC. Its translation is CATSAGTSGSNEQFF. The rearrangement joins TRBV24-1 to TRBJ2-1, with 14 bases that match TRBD2. This CDR3 contains 15 residues. Trimming cost V 5 bases and J 6 bases; bases outside gene matches: 2. From germline, CDR1 is KGHDR and CDR2 SFDVKD.

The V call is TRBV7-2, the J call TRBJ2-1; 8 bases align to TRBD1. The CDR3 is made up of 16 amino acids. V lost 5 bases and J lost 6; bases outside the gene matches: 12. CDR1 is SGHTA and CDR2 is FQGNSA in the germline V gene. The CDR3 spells CASSPPGTGFSNEQFF. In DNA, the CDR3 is TGTGCCAGCAGCCCTCCCGGGACAGGCTTTTCCAATGAGCAGTTCTTC.

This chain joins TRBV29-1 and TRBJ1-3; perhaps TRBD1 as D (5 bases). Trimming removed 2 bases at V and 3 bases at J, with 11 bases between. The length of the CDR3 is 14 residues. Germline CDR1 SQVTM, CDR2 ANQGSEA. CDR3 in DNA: TGCAGCGTTGAACAGGCAGGGAGTGGAAACACCATATATTTT. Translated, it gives CSVEQAGSGNTIYF.

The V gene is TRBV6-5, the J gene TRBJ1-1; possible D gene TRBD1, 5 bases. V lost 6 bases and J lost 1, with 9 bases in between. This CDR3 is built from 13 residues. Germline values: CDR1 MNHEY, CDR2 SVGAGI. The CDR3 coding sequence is TGTGCCAGCAGCCAGGGCAGGAACACTGAAGCTTTCTTT. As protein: CASSQGRNTEAFF.

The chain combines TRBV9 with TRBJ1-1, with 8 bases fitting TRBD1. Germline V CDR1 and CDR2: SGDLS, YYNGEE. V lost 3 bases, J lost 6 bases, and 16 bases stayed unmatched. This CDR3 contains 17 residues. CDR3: CASSASDRGDLGAEAFF. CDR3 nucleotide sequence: TGTGCCAGCAGCGCCTCTGACAGGGGCGACTTGGGGGCTGAAGCTTTCTTT.

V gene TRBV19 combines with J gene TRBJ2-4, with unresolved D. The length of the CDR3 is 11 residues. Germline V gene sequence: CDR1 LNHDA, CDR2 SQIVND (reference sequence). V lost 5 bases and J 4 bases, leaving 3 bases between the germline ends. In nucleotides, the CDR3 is TGTGCCAGTAGTGGAAAAAACATTCAGTACTTC. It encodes CASSGKNIQYF.

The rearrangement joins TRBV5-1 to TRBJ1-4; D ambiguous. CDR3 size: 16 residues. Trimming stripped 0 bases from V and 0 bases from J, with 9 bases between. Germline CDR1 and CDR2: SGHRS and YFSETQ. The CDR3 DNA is TGCGCCAGCAGCTTGGAGGTCGGGGCAACTAATGAAAAACTGTTTTTT. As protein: CASSLEVGATNEKLFF.

For the CDR3, the DNA is TGTGCCAGCAGCCCCGTCCAAACACTTCTTGGCATGAACACTGAAGCTTTCTTT. This translates into CASSPVQTLLGMNTEAFF. The chain recombines TRBV7-2 with TRBJ1-1; D is uncertain. The length of the CDR3 is 18 residues. Germline CDR1 SGHTA, CDR2 FQGNSA. V was pared by 5 bases and J by 0 bases, with 22 bases between.

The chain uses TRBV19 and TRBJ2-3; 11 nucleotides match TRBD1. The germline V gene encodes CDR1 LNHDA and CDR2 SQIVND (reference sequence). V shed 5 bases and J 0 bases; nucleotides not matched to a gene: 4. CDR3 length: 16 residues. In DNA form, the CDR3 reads TGTGCCAGTAGTGTCGGACAGGGGGCTAGCACAGATACGCAGTATTTT. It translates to CASSVGQGASTDTQYF.

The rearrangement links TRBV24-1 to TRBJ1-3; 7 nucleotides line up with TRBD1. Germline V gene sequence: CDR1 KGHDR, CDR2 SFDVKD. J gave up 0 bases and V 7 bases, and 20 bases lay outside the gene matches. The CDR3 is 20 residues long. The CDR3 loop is CATRGERPGTDSTSGNTIYF. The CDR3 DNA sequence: TGTGCCACCAGAGGAGAACGACCCGGGACAGACAGTACCTCTGGAAACACCATATATTTT.

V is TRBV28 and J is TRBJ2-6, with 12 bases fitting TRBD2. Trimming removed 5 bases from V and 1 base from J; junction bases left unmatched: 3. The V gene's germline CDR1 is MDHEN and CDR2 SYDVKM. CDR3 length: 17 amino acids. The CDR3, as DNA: TGTGCCAGCAGTACTAGCGGGAGGACTTCTGGGGCCAACGTCCTGACTTTC. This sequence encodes CASSTSGRTSGANVLTF.

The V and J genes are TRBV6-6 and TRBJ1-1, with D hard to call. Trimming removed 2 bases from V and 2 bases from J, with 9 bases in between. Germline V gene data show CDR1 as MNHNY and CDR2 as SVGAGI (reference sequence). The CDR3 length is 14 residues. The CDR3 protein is CASSYEAINTEAFF. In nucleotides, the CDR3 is TGTGCCAGCAGTTACGAGGCTATTAACACTGAAGCTTTCTTT.

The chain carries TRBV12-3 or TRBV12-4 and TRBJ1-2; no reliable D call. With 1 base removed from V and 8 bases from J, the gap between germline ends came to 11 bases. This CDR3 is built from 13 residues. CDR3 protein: CASSLGREVGYTF. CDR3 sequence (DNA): TGTGCCAGCAGTTTAGGGCGGGAAGTGGGCTACACCTTC.

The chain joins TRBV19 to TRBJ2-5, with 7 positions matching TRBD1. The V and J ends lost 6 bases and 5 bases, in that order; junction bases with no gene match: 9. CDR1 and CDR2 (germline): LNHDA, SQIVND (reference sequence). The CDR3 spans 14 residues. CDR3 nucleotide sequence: TGTGCCAGTAGCCAATACAGGGGCGGGGAGACCCAGTACTTC. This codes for CASSQYRGGETQYF.

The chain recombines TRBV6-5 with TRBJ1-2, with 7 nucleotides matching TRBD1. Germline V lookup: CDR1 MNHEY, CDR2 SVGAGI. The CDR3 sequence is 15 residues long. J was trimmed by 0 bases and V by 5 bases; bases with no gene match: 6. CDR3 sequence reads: CASSLLGTANYGYTF. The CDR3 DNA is TGTGCCAGCAGTCTTCTCGGGACAGCTAACTATGGCTACACCTTC.